These 27 T cell receptor beta chains share one sample of origin, sequenced in a study of CD8 T cells in Susac syndrome (dated by TCRdb to the late 2010s). Library creation used the immunoSEQ multiplex PCR assay. RNA was extracted with the RNeasy kit and 0.5 to 1 ug was reverse transcribed using random hexamers. In TCRdb, the public reads were trimmed at Q25 with fastp and aligned with MiXCR, with productive beta chains retained. Rows merge per CDR3 protein into single entries with the most common DNA and genes. The sample table contains around 190,000 distinct CDR3 sequences; only one count was recorded for 95% of them. Of the sample, about 0.1% is held by the ten largest clones. The sample taken for sequencing was CD4+ T cells from PBMCs. Receptors originate from a human donor in good health.

This chain uses TRBV12-3 or TRBV12-4 with TRBJ2-7, with D maybe TRBD2 (5 bases). The CDR3 consists of 12 residues. Trimming removed 4 bases at V and 3 bases at J, with 7 bases between. In DNA, the CDR3 is TGTGCCAGCAGTTACGGGATCTACGAGCAGTACGTC. Translating it yields CASSYGIYEQYV.

The V and J genes are TRBV5-1 and TRBJ2-7; D remains ambiguous. CDR3 size: 14 residues. V lost 3 bases to trimming and J lost 0 bases, with 10 bases between them. Germline CDR1 reads SGHRS; CDR2 reads YFSETQ. CDR3 bases: TGCGCCAGCAGCTCCCCTGCCAGCTCCTACGAGCAGTACTTC. This encodes CASSSPASSYEQYF.

This chain connects TRBV12-5 to TRBJ1-3, with unresolved D. In germline, CDR1 is LGHNT, CDR2 FRNRAP. The CDR3 has 15 residues. Trimming pared 5 bases from V and 0 bases from J, leaving 11 bases between. As DNA, the CDR3 is TGTGCTAGTGGTCGTTCCCCAAGCTCTGGAAACACCATATATTTT. This encodes CASGRSPSSGNTIYF.

V is TRBV29-1 and J is TRBJ1-2; the D is unclear. Germline V gives CDR1 SQVTM, CDR2 ANQGSEA. V was cut by 4 bases and J by 5 bases, with 14 bases left in between. The CDR3 contains 13 residues. CDR3 region: CSVGEGRLYGYTF. In DNA form, the CDR3 reads TGCAGCGTTGGTGAAGGTAGACTATATGGCTACACCTTC.

V gene TRBV27 combines with J gene TRBJ2-5, with 7 bases matching TRBD1. This CDR3 has 13 residues. Germline CDR1 MNHEY, CDR2 SMNVEV (reference sequence). The ends lost 7 bases at V and 2 bases at J; junction bases unmatched: 4. The CDR3 loop reads CASTPGQQETQYF. The CDR3, as DNA: TGTGCCAGCACCCCGGGACAGCAAGAGACCCAGTACTTC.

The count of this clonotype is one. The chain uses TRBV12-3 or TRBV12-4 and TRBJ1-2; unclear D gene. The CDR3 consists of 16 residues. Trimming cost V 2 bases and J 6 bases, with 19 bases left between them. CDR3 sequence: CASSLTPGRFGNGYTF. The DNA for the CDR3 is TGTGCCAGCAGTTTAACCCCGGGGAGATTCGGCAATGGCTACACCTTC.

This clonotype has just one count. This chain links TRBV27 with TRBJ2-3, with D unclear. The CDR3 sequence is 14 residues long. V shed 8 bases and J shed 0 bases, with 12 bases lying between them. Germline V gene lookup returns CDR1 MNHEY and CDR2 SMNVEV (reference sequence). CDR3 protein: CASQWAVSTDTQYF. The DNA of the CDR3 is TGTGCCAGCCAATGGGCGGTTAGCACAGATACGCAGTATTTT.

The gene calls are TRBV29-1 and TRBJ2-2, with D perhaps matching TRBD1 (5 bases). Germline CDR1 is SQVTM and CDR2 is ANQGSEA. The CDR3 spans 15 residues. The germline V and J ends were trimmed by 4 bases and 3 bases, with 15 bases remaining between them. The CDR3 coding sequence is TGCAGCGTTGTTCGTGGTGCAGGGCACACCGGGGAGCTGTTTTTT. It encodes CSVVRGAGHTGELFF.

J is TRBJ2-3 and V is TRBV27; 8 bases are a match to TRBD2. The V gene's germline CDR1 is MNHEY and CDR2 SMNVEV (reference sequence). The V and J ends lost 2 bases and 3 bases, in that order; junction bases with no gene match: 7. This CDR3 spans 16 amino acids. The DNA for the CDR3 is TGTGCCAGCAGTTTAACCGGGGGGGGCACGACAGATACGCAGTATTTT. Residues: CASSLTGGGTTDTQYF.

This sequence joins TRBV10-3 and TRBJ2-1; 12 nucleotides line up with TRBD1. J lost 9 bases, V lost 2 bases, and 5 bases had no gene match. Per the germline V gene, CDR1 is ENHRY and CDR2 is SYGVKD. This CDR3 comprises 15 residues. This CDR3 reads CAISEPGQGAVEQFF. The CDR3 bases are TGTGCCATCAGTGAGCCGGGACAGGGGGCGGTTGAGCAGTTCTTC.

The rearrangement joins TRBV20-1 to TRBJ2-5; 8 nucleotides agree with TRBD2. There are 13 residues in the CDR3. The junction had 3 bases not matched to a gene; V was cut back by 4 bases and J by 2 bases. Germline V gene lookup returns CDR1 DFQATT and CDR2 SNEGSKA (reference sequence). CDR3: CSANSGSQETQYF. The CDR3 DNA sequence: TGCAGTGCTAACAGCGGGAGTCAAGAGACCCAGTACTTC.

This chain joins TRBV20-1 and TRBJ1-5; weak D call: TRBD1 (6 bases). CDR3 length: 15 residues. Trimming removed 5 bases at V and 8 bases at J, with 22 bases between. From germline, CDR1 is DFQATT and CDR2 SNEGSKA (reference sequence). The CDR3 loop reads CSASHRDPKAEPQHF. The CDR3 region has the DNA TGCAGTGCTTCACACAGGGACCCTAAGGCAGAGCCCCAGCATTTT.

V is TRBV9 and J is TRBJ2-7; D is possibly TRBD1 (6 bases). From germline, CDR1 is SGDLS and CDR2 YYNGEE. V shed 4 bases and J shed 4 bases, with 15 bases lying between them. CDR3 length equals 14 residues. CDR3 residues: CASSSRTTGYEQYF. CDR3 DNA: TGTGCCAGCAGCTCACGGACGACAGGATACGAGCAGTACTTC.

The genes are TRBV20-1 and TRBJ2-7; a possible D gene is TRBD2 (5 bases). CDR3 length equals 11 residues. CDR1 is DFQATT and CDR2 is SNEGSKA in the germline V gene (reference sequence). Trimming took 6 bases from V and 4 from J, leaving 10 bases between them. The CDR3 DNA reads TGCAGTGCGGGAGACGTATACGAGCAGTACTTC. Residues: CSAGDVYEQYF.

The V gene is TRBV5-1, the J gene TRBJ2-6, with D possibly being TRBD1 (6 bases). The CDR3 contains 16 residues. V lost 6 bases, J lost 0 bases, and 13 bases lay in between. Per germline, CDR1 SGHRS and CDR2 YFSETQ. Written as DNA, the CDR3 is TGCGCCAGCACATCCCGACAGGCCTCTGGGGCCAACGTCCTGACTTTC. Translation gives CASTSRQASGANVLTF.

The chain couples TRBV27 to TRBJ2-2; the D gene is possibly TRBD2 (6 bases). Germline assignment: CDR1 MNHEY and CDR2 SMNVEV (reference sequence). The length of the CDR3 is 15 residues. Trimming removed 4 bases at V and 8 bases at J, with 17 bases between. CDR3 in amino acids: CASSSSGTSYGELFF. In DNA, the CDR3 is TGTGCCAGCAGTTCATCCGGGACTTCCTATGGGGAGCTGTTTTTT.

The V and J genes are TRBV20-1 and TRBJ2-5, with 10 bases matching TRBD2. The CDR3 contains 13 residues. The V and J ends lost 7 bases and 5 bases, in that order; junction bases with no gene match: 7. Germline V gene data show CDR1 as DFQATT and CDR2 as SNEGSKA (reference sequence). CDR3 amino acids: CSGVGLARETQYF. The DNA for the CDR3 is TGCAGTGGGGTGGGACTAGCGAGGGAGACCCAGTACTTC.

The rearrangement joins TRBV6-5 to TRBJ1-2; D possibly corresponds to TRBD1 (6 bases). CDR3 length equals 13 residues. CDR1 and CDR2 (germline): MNHEY, SVGAGI. V was cut by 5 bases and J by 4 bases, with 11 bases left in between. The CDR3 nucleotides are TGTGCCAGCAGTCCCGACAGGCCCTATGGCTACACCTTC. Encoded protein: CASSPDRPYGYTF.

This rearrangement joins TRBV20-1 to TRBJ2-7, with a weak D call TRBD1 (7 bases). The CDR3 is made up of 14 amino acids. The V end lost 5 bases, the J end lost 3 bases, and 17 bases lay between the germline ends. Germline V CDR1 and CDR2: DFQATT, SNEGSKA (reference sequence). Here the CDR3 DNA reads TGCAGTGCTGAGGTCCCAGGGGGGAGCTACGAGCAGTACTTC. Residues: CSAEVPGGSYEQYF.

The chain is built from TRBV11-2 and TRBJ2-1; no clear D gene. V was cut by 2 bases and J by 6 bases, with 8 bases left in between. This CDR3 region has 13 residues. Looked up from germline, CDR1 is SGHAT and CDR2 is FQNNGV. CDR3 sequence (DNA): TGTGCCAGCAGCTTATCTGCGAGCAATGAGCAGTTCTTC. Its translation is CASSLSASNEQFF.

V gene TRBV6-5 combines with J gene TRBJ1-2; perhaps TRBD1 as D (6 bases). Germline V gene data show CDR1 as MNHEY and CDR2 as SVGAGI. This CDR3 contains 18 residues. V was clipped by 0 bases and J by 3 bases, with 20 bases between them. CDR3 protein: CASSYSFWGARTHYGYTF. CDR3 DNA sequence: TGTGCCAGCAGTTACTCATTTTGGGGGGCGCGGACCCACTATGGCTACACCTTC.

V gene TRBV30 combines with J gene TRBJ1-4, with D unresolved. V was clipped by 0 bases and J by 6 bases, with 5 bases between them. Germline V gene sequence: CDR1 GTSNPN, CDR2 SVGIG (reference sequence). This CDR3 region has 12 residues. CDR3 coding DNA: TGTGCCTGGAGTGTAATAGATGAAAAACTGTTTTTT. Translated: CAWSVIDEKLFF.

The chain has TRBV6-2 or TRBV6-3 and TRBJ2-1; D gene unclear. The V end lost 6 bases, the J end lost 8 bases, and 14 bases lay between the germline ends. The CDR3 totals 13 residues. Germline V gene data show CDR1 as MNHEY and CDR2 as SVGEGT. The CDR3 DNA is TGTGCCAGCAGCCTCGGAGCCATCTATGAGCAGTTCTTC. Translated, it gives CASSLGAIYEQFF.

The genes are TRBV3-1 and TRBJ1-1; a weak D match, TRBD1 (5 bases). Germline V lookup: CDR1 LGHDT, CDR2 YNNKEL (reference sequence). Trimming stripped 10 bases from V and 3 bases from J, with 12 bases between. CDR3 length: 12 amino acids. The CDR3 region is CATQTADTEAFF. The CDR3, as DNA: TGTGCCACCCAGACAGCGGACACTGAAGCTTTCTTT. The whole variable domain, remainder taken from reference TRBV3-1 and TRBJ1-1, is DTAVSQTPKYLVTQMGNDKSIKCEQNLGHDTMYWYKQDSKKFLKIMFSYNNKELIINETVPNRFSPKSPDKAHLNLHINSLELGDSAVYFCATQTADTEAFFGQGTRLTVV.

This clonotype is a singleton in its sample. The chain employs TRBV27 and TRBJ2-1, with TRBD2 matching over 9 bases. V was pared by 5 bases and J by 2 bases, with 4 bases of the junction left unmatched. The CDR3 loop spans 15 amino acids. CDR1 is MNHEY, CDR2 SMNVEV, per germline (reference sequence). CDR3 nucleotides: TGTGCCAGCAGTGTCAGCGGGAGGCCCTACAATGAGCAGTTCTTC. This translates into CASSVSGRPYNEQFF.

V usage is TRBV9 and J usage is TRBJ2-7, with D perhaps being TRBD1 or TRBD2 (5 bases each). This CDR3 has 14 residues. V lost 4 bases and J 3 bases, leaving 14 bases between the germline ends. The germline CDR1 and CDR2 sequences are SGDLS and YYNGEE. CDR3 DNA sequence: TGTGCCAGCAGCTCACCGGGACGGGACTACGAGCAGTACTTC. This codes for CASSSPGRDYEQYF.

The chain employs TRBV29-1 and TRBJ2-2; D is possibly TRBD1 (6 bases). The CDR3 totals 13 residues. V was shortened by 5 bases and J by 7 bases, with 14 bases between the two germline ends. Germline loops: CDR1 SQVTM, CDR2 ANQGSEA. CDR3 sequence reads: CSVSTGLGGELFF. The CDR3 region has the DNA TGCAGCGTTTCCACAGGGCTGGGCGGGGAGCTGTTTTTT.